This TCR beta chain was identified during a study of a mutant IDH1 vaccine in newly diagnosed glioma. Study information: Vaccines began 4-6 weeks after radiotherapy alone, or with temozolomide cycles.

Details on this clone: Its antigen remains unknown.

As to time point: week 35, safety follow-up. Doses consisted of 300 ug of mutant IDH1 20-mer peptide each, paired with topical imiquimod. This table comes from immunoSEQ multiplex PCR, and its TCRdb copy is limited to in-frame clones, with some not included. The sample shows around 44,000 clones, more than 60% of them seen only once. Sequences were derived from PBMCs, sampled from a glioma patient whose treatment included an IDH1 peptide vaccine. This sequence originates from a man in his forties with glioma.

As DNA, the CDR3 is TGTGCCTGGAGTGCAACTAATGAAAAACTGTTTTTT. It is translated as CAWSATNEKLFF. The chain links TRBV30 to TRBJ1-4; D uncertain. V was clipped by 1 base and J by 0 bases, with 0 bases between them. Germline V gene sequence: CDR1 GTSNPN, CDR2 SVGIG (reference sequence). This CDR3 has 12 amino acids.